The 17 T cell receptor beta chains below all came from one sample that was sequenced in a study of Graves' ophthalmopathy and Graves' hyperthyroidism. For repertoire sequencing, the TCR beta CDR3 regions were amplified from RNA transcripts. Scientists carried out first-round RT-PCR using HTBI primers and then a second-round multiplex PCR. TCRdb reprocessed the multiplex PCR reads via MiXCR and lists one record per CDR3 protein. Found here are approximately 640,000 distinct CDR3 sequences, over 40% of them singletons; the top ten hold over 2.5%. The specimen was peripheral blood. These receptors all come from an adult man with Graves' ophthalmopathy.

V gene TRBV2 combines with J gene TRBJ2-5; tentative D call: TRBD1 (6 bases). The germline V gene has CDR1 SNHLY and CDR2 FYNNEI. The V gene lost 9 bases and the J gene lost 9 bases, with 26 bases spanning the gap. CDR3 size: 15 residues. In nucleotides, the CDR3 is TGTGCCAGTACTAGGGACACCATTGCACATCAGCCCCAGTACTTC. Protein: CASTRDTIAHQPQYF. Full variable domain (rest looked up from reference TRBV2 and TRBJ2-5): EPEVTQTPSHQVTQMGQEVILRCVPISNHLYFYWYRQILGQKVEFLVSFYNNEISEKSEIFDDQFSVERPDGSNFTLKIRSTKLEDSAMYFCASTRDTIAHQPQYFGPGTRLLVL.

About this clonotype: A much larger clonotype is one base distant, so this may be a read error. The chain joins TRBV10-3 to TRBJ1-5, with D possibly being TRBD1 (5 bases). The length of the CDR3 is 13 residues. Deletions cut 5 bases from V and 4 bases from J, with 9 bases between. Germline V gene sequence: CDR1 ENHRY, CDR2 SYGVKD. CDR3 loop: CAISYHRNQPQHF. CDR3 DNA: TGTGCCATCAGTTATCACAGGAATCAGCCCCAGCATTTT.

The genes are TRBV25-1 and TRBJ1-1, with D perhaps TRBD1 (5 bases). Germline V lookup: CDR1 MGHDK, CDR2 SYGVNS. V lost 6 bases to trimming and J lost 10 bases, with 15 bases between them. This CDR3 is built from 12 residues. Here the CDR3 reads CASRDQGRGAFF. The CDR3, as DNA: TGTGCCAGCAGAGACCAGGGAAGGGGAGCTTTCTTT.

The J gene is TRBJ2-5, the V gene TRBV20-1; 9 bases match TRBD2. The V gene's germline CDR1 is DFQATT and CDR2 SNEGSKA (reference sequence). The V segment lost 0 bases and the J segment 10 bases; nucleotides outside the gene matches: 3. The CDR3 contains 12 residues. CDR3 in DNA: TGCAGTGCTAGAGATCTAGCGGGGATCCAGTACTTC. It is translated as CSARDLAGIQYF.

The table lists this clonotype with many counts. V usage is TRBV29-1 and J usage is TRBJ2-5; D not resolved. V dropped 4 bases and J dropped 3 bases, with 12 bases sitting between them. In germline, CDR1 is SQVTM, CDR2 ANQGSEA. The CDR3 is 13 amino acids. The CDR3 DNA sequence: TGCAGCGTTGGAAGGACCGCGAAAGAGACCCAGTACTTC. As protein: CSVGRTAKETQYF.

This clonotype was counted only a few times. The gene calls are TRBV2 and TRBJ1-2; 7 bases align to TRBD1. The CDR3 is made up of 15 amino acids. Germline V lookup: CDR1 SNHLY, CDR2 FYNNEI. Germline trimming cut 6 bases from V and 5 bases from J; bases unmatched to any gene: 12. CDR3 nucleotide sequence: TGTGCCAGCAGCCCCCTGACAGGGAATTTATATGGCTACACCTTC. It is translated as CASSPLTGNLYGYTF.

This clonotype was observed many times. The chain is built from TRBV2 and TRBJ2-7, with TRBD1 identical over 9 bases. The length of the CDR3 is 15 residues. Germline lookup yields CDR1 SNHLY and CDR2 FYNNEI. The ends lost 6 bases at V and 4 bases at J; junction bases unmatched: 10. CDR3 sequence reads: CASRVPGTGRYEQYF. In DNA form, the CDR3 reads TGTGCCAGCAGGGTACCCGGGACAGGGAGGTACGAGCAGTACTTC.

This clonotype was seen at least ten times. This chain uses TRBV24-1 with TRBJ1-1; tentatively, D is TRBD1 (5 bases). The CDR3 runs to 16 residues. The V and J ends lost 4 bases and 1 base respectively, with 15 bases between them. Germline V CDR1 and CDR2: KGHDR, SFDVKD. The CDR3 nucleotides read TGTGCCACCAGTGAATTCGACAGAACCTCGAACACTGAAGCTTTCTTT. Residues: CATSEFDRTSNTEAFF.

The chain is built from TRBV6-6 and TRBJ2-2; possibly TRBD2 for D (6 bases). The CDR3 extends over 12 amino acids. The germline V and J ends were trimmed by 6 bases and 8 bases, with 10 bases remaining between them. Germline V lookup: CDR1 MNHNY, CDR2 SVGAGI (reference sequence). CDR3 sequence: CASSRGDGELFF. In DNA, the CDR3 is TGTGCCAGCAGCCGCGGGGATGGGGAGCTGTTTTTT.

Of note for this clonotype: This may come from a read error, since a much larger clone is one base off. J is TRBJ2-5 and V is TRBV4-2; 13 positions agree with TRBD2. Germline CDR1 LGHNA, CDR2 YNFKEQ. The ends lost 4 bases at V and 4 bases at J; junction bases unmatched: 15. The CDR3 sequence is 19 residues long. The CDR3 coding sequence is TGTGCCAGCAGCCCCGGACTAGCGGGAGTACAGGCCAACCGAGAGACCCAGTACTTC. This sequence encodes CASSPGLAGVQANRETQYF.

As regards this clonotype: A clone one base away is much larger, so this may be a read error. The chain combines TRBV20-1 with TRBJ2-7; possibly TRBD1 for D (6 bases). CDR3 length: 12 residues. The germline V gene has CDR1 DFQATT and CDR2 SNEGSKA (reference sequence). Deletions cut 4 bases from V and 0 bases from J, with 7 bases between. CDR3 in DNA: TGCAGTGCTAAGGACAGCTCCTACGAGCAGTACGTC. Translating it yields CSAKDSSYEQYV.

Many counts were recorded for this clonotype. The chain couples TRBV7-2 to TRBJ1-4; D remains ambiguous. Germline loops: CDR1 SGHTA, CDR2 FQGNSA. V was cut by 0 bases and J by 6 bases, with 5 bases left in between. The CDR3 loop spans 13 amino acids. The CDR3 coding sequence is TGTGCCAGCAGCTTAGCGGGGTATGAAAAACTGTTTTTT. It codes for CASSLAGYEKLFF.

The chain has TRBV7-2 and TRBJ2-7; TRBD2 might be the D (5 bases). The germline V gene has CDR1 SGHTA and CDR2 FQGNSA. CDR3 length: 13 amino acids. V was cut by 2 bases and J by 7 bases, with 12 bases left in between. The CDR3 nucleotides read TGTGCCAGCAGCTTACGTCGGGATCATGAGCAGTACTTC. This codes for CASSLRRDHEQYF.

V and J are TRBV19 and TRBJ2-7; tentatively, D is TRBD2 (5 bases). Per the germline V gene, CDR1 is LNHDA and CDR2 is SQIVND (reference sequence). V was cut by 3 bases and J by 2 bases, with 11 bases left in between. The CDR3 spans 14 residues. The CDR3 DNA reads as TGTGCCAGTAGTATTGGGAGTCCTCCCTACGAGCAGTACTTC. Translating it yields CASSIGSPPYEQYF.

There are many counts of this clonotype. The chain joins TRBV10-3 to TRBJ2-5; perhaps TRBD1 as D (7 bases). The CDR3 totals 16 residues. V lost 5 bases to trimming and J lost 1 base, with 17 bases between them. Germline CDR1 is ENHRY and CDR2 is SYGVKD. The CDR3 protein is CAISTSYRGGQETQYF. The CDR3 bases are TGTGCCATCAGTACCTCCTACAGGGGAGGCCAAGAGACCCAGTACTTC.

The chain has TRBV25-1 and TRBJ1-6; 7 nucleotides match TRBD1. The CDR3 covers 13 residues. Germline V lookup: CDR1 MGHDK, CDR2 SYGVNS. V lost 9 bases, J lost 7 bases, and 6 bases stayed unmatched. As DNA, the CDR3 is TGTGCCAGGGGGGACAGTGGGAATTCACCCCTCCACTTT. Protein sequence: CARGDSGNSPLHF.

This clonotype was seen only a few times. This chain joins TRBV12-5 and TRBJ2-5, with D possibly matching TRBD2 (5 bases). This CDR3 has 15 amino acids. Germline V gene lookup returns CDR1 LGHNT and CDR2 FRNRAP. Trimming took 6 bases from V and 1 from J, leaving 15 bases between them. For the CDR3, the DNA is TGTGCTAGTGGCTGGATACTAGTTCTCCAAGAGACCCAGTACTTC. This gives the protein CASGWILVLQETQYF.